Shown below are 21 T cell receptor beta chains from a single sample sequenced in a study of T cells in Graves' hyperthyroidism and ophthalmopathy. RNA transcripts served as the template for amplifying TCR beta CDR3 regions. The HTBI primer set served for first-round RT-PCR of the TCR CDR3. TCRdb re-analysed the multiplex PCR reads in MiXCR, keeping a single row per CDR3 protein. The sample gives 500,000 to 700,000 distinct CDR3 sequences, over 15% of which show up once; about 17% is in the top ten. Material for sequencing was blood. The receptor source for this set is a woman aged 18-29 years with Graves' hyperthyroidism.

This chain uses TRBV4-1 with TRBJ2-1; D remains unclear. The germline V and J ends were trimmed by 1 base and 8 bases, with 9 bases remaining between them. Germline-derived CDR1 and CDR2 are MGHRA and YSYEKL. The CDR3 spans 13 residues. The CDR3, as DNA: TGCGCCAGCAGCCAAGTGCGAGTCTATGAGCAGTTCTTC. Its translation: CASSQVRVYEQFF.

There are a few counts of this clonotype. The V call is TRBV7-9, the J call TRBJ2-3, with 8 bases that match TRBD2. From germline, CDR1 is SEHNR and CDR2 FQNEAQ (reference sequence). The CDR3 has 13 amino acids. Losses at the gene ends were 4 bases for V and 5 bases for J; bases not matched to a gene: 2. The CDR3 DNA reads as TGTGCCAGCAGCTCCCTAGCGGGAGATACGCAGTATTTT. Its translation: CASSSLAGDTQYF.

This clonotype showed up many times. The chain employs TRBV7-9 and TRBJ2-3; 7 nucleotides align to TRBD2. V was pared by 3 bases and J by 6 bases, with 9 bases of the junction left unmatched. Germline V CDR1 and CDR2: SEHNR, FQNEAQ (reference sequence). CDR3 length equals 15 residues. This CDR3 is CASSFSREWGDTQYF. Written as DNA, the CDR3 is TGTGCCAGCAGCTTTTCGCGGGAGTGGGGGGATACGCAGTATTTT.

Ten or more counts support this clonotype. The rearrangement links TRBV29-1 to TRBJ2-3, with a possible D match to TRBD2 (5 bases). The CDR3 totals 18 residues. The germline V gene has CDR1 SQVTM and CDR2 ANQGSEA. Deletions cut 5 bases from V and 0 bases from J, with 24 bases between. The CDR3 coding sequence is TGCAGCGTTAAAGCCCGGGGTCCGCGTATCTCTAGCACAGATACGCAGTATTTT. Protein sequence: CSVKARGPRISSTDTQYF.

This clonotype was observed a few times. The V and J genes are TRBV5-1 and TRBJ2-5; 15 nucleotides align to TRBD2. The CDR3 has 17 residues. The junction had 10 bases not matched to a gene; V was cut back by 5 bases and J by 5 bases. Germline V CDR1 and CDR2: SGHRS, YFSETQ. Here the CDR3 DNA reads TGCGCCAGCAGTGAAGCCGGACTAGCGGGGGGGCGGGAGACCCAGTACTTC. Its translation: CASSEAGLAGGRETQYF.

This clonotype was counted at least ten times. CDR3 loop: CSATGGGTDTQYF. CDR3 coding DNA: TGCAGTGCTACTGGAGGGGGCACAGATACGCAGTATTTT. V gene TRBV20-1 combines with J gene TRBJ2-3; tentatively, D is TRBD2 (6 bases). V was cut by 4 bases and J by 1 base, with 9 bases left in between. Germline lookup yields CDR1 DFQATT and CDR2 SNEGSKA (reference sequence). The length of the CDR3 is 13 residues.

This chain connects TRBV27 to TRBJ2-2, with 10 bases that match TRBD1. V gave up 2 bases and J gave up 6 bases; unmatched junction bases: 9. The CDR3 spans 17 residues. The V gene's germline CDR1 is MNHEY and CDR2 SMNVEV (reference sequence). The chain's CDR3 is CASSLPQGQGRSGELFF. The CDR3 DNA reads as TGTGCCAGCAGTTTACCACAGGGACAGGGGAGATCCGGGGAGCTGTTTTTT.

This clonotype was picked up many times. This chain uses TRBV13 with TRBJ2-7; D is unresolved. Germline V gives CDR1 PRHDT, CDR2 FYEKMQ (reference sequence). The CDR3 has 15 residues. Trimming pared 0 bases from V and 2 bases from J, leaving 11 bases between. The CDR3 region is CASSLGNSPAYEQYF. CDR3 DNA: TGTGCCAGCAGCTTAGGAAACAGCCCCGCCTACGAGCAGTACTTC. Filled out from reference TRBV13 and TRBJ2-7, the complete variable domain reads AAGVIQSPRHLIKEKRETATLKCYPIPRHDTVYWYQQGPGQDPQFLISFYEKMQSDKGSIPDRFSAQQFSDYHSELNMSSLELGDSALYFCASSLGNSPAYEQYFGPGTRLTVT.

The table lists this clonotype with a few counts. The chain uses TRBV3-1 and TRBJ1-1; no firm D call. The ends were cut back, 2 bases at V and 5 bases at J, with 6 bases in the middle. The CDR3 sequence is 12 residues long. Germline lookup yields CDR1 LGHDT and CDR2 YNNKEL (reference sequence). For the CDR3, the DNA is TGTGCCAGCAGCCAAAGGAGGACTGAAGCTTTCTTT. Translation gives CASSQRRTEAFF.

The CDR3 bases are TGCGCCAGCAGCTTGGGTGCGGATAGAACCGGGGAGCTGTTTTTT. The encoded protein is CASSLGADRTGELFF. This sequence joins TRBV5-1 and TRBJ2-2; no clear D. Trimming took 0 bases from V and 5 from J, leaving 11 bases between them. Germline V gives CDR1 SGHRS, CDR2 YFSETQ. This CDR3 has 15 amino acids.

V gene TRBV11-2 combines with J gene TRBJ1-1; D gene ambiguous. The CDR3 has 13 amino acids. Trimming removed 11 bases from V and 3 bases from J, with 16 bases in between. Germline assignment: CDR1 SGHAT and CDR2 FQNNGV. This CDR3 is CAVSLGFHTEAFF. The CDR3 DNA is TGTGCCGTGTCCTTGGGCTTTCACACTGAAGCTTTCTTT.

V gene TRBV20-1 combines with J gene TRBJ2-7; D is possibly TRBD2 (5 bases). Trimming left V 5 bases short and J 4 bases short, with 9 bases between. The CDR3 runs to 11 residues. CDR1 is DFQATT, CDR2 SNEGSKA, per germline (reference sequence). CDR3 DNA: TGCAGTGCTCCCCGGGGTTACGAGCAGTACTTC. This gives the protein CSAPRGYEQYF.

This clonotype was observed many times. The rearrangement links TRBV11-2 to TRBJ2-3; D remains ambiguous. V was trimmed by 1 base and J by 0 bases, leaving 14 bases between them. The CDR3 totals 17 residues. Germline V gene data show CDR1 as SGHAT and CDR2 as FQNNGV. DNA for the CDR3: TGTGCCAGCAGCTTAGTACGGCGGAGCTCTAGCACAGATACGCAGTATTTT. Its translation: CASSLVRRSSSTDTQYF.

The chain joins TRBV20-1 to TRBJ1-5; 7 positions match TRBD1. Germline assignment: CDR1 DFQATT and CDR2 SNEGSKA (reference sequence). Trimming cost V 3 bases and J 6 bases; bases outside gene matches: 14. This CDR3 is built from 16 residues. The CDR3 nucleotides read TGCAGTGCTAGTACAGGGGTCTGGCAAGGGGGTCAGCCCCAGCATTTT. Protein: CSASTGVWQGGQPQHF.

This clonotype has a count of ten or more. The CDR3, as DNA: TGTGCCAGCAGCTTAGAGGGCGGGCCGAATGAAAAACTGTTTTTT. It encodes CASSLEGGPNEKLFF. The chain has TRBV11-2 and TRBJ1-4; unclear D gene. Germline V gene lookup returns CDR1 SGHAT and CDR2 FQNNGV. V dropped 0 bases and J dropped 5 bases, with 10 bases sitting between them. This CDR3 region has 15 residues.

This clonotype has only a few counts. This sequence joins TRBV20-1 and TRBJ1-2; D remains unclear. The CDR3 loop spans 12 amino acids. The V end lost 2 bases, the J end lost 8 bases, and 12 bases lay between the germline ends. CDR1 and CDR2 from the germline V gene are DFQATT and SNEGSKA (reference sequence). This CDR3 reads CSARLAVGGYTF. The DNA for the CDR3 is TGCAGTGCTAGATTGGCCGTAGGCGGCTACACCTTC.

This clonotype was detected a few times. The chain has TRBV7-9 and TRBJ1-2; no firm D call. CDR1 is SEHNR, CDR2 FQNEAQ, per germline (reference sequence). CDR3 length: 11 amino acids. Trimming removed 1 base at V and 8 bases at J, with 5 bases between. In DNA, the CDR3 is TGTGCCAGCAGCTTAGTAGAAGGCTACACCTTC. It translates to CASSLVEGYTF.

This clonotype occurred many times. DNA for the CDR3: TGCGCCAGCAGCTTGGGCAGGTCCTCCCGCCAGGACACTGAAGCTTTCTTT. Translating gives CASSLGRSSRQDTEAFF. This chain uses TRBV5-1 with TRBJ1-1; D is ambiguous. The germline CDR1 and CDR2 sequences are SGHRS and YFSETQ. V was clipped by 0 bases and J by 3 bases, with 18 bases between them. This CDR3 has 17 residues.

The table lists this clonotype with many counts. The chain links TRBV18 to TRBJ2-3; D perhaps matches TRBD1 (5 bases). Germline CDR1 reads KGHSH; CDR2 reads LQKENI. Trimming removed 3 bases from V and 1 base from J, with 11 bases in between. The CDR3 has 15 amino acids. This CDR3 reads CASSPAGAGTDTQYF. For the CDR3, the DNA is TGTGCCAGCTCACCTGCTGGGGCGGGCACAGATACGCAGTATTTT.

This clonotype has only a few counts. The rearrangement links TRBV12-3 or TRBV12-4 to TRBJ2-1, with D tentatively TRBD1 (5 bases). Trimming took off 0 bases at V and 6 bases at J, with 15 bases between the two ends. The CDR3 has 16 amino acids. The CDR3 DNA follows: TGTGCCAGCAGTTTAGCCAGCGTAGGGGTATCCAATGAGCAGTTCTTC. Translating it yields CASSLASVGVSNEQFF.

The rearrangement links TRBV6-2 or TRBV6-3 to TRBJ1-2; the match to TRBD1 covers 9 bases. Trimming removed 5 bases from V and 8 bases from J; junction bases left unmatched: 9. CDR3 size: 14 residues. Germline V gene data show CDR1 as MNHEY and CDR2 as SVGEGT. The CDR3 sequence is CASSQLQGAGGYTF. CDR3 sequence (DNA): TGTGCCAGCAGTCAACTACAGGGGGCGGGAGGCTACACCTTC.